A single sample is the source of the 31 T cell receptor beta chains below, sequenced in a study of neurological immune-mediated disorders. TCRdb passed the 5' RACE reads through MiXCR, listing each CDR3 protein once. Here the sample spans fewer than 40,000 distinct CDR3 sequences, roughly 3.7% being singletons. The sample comprised CD4+ T cells from blood. These receptors came from a woman between 40 and 55 years old in good health.

This clonotype has ten or more counts. J is TRBJ2-5 and V is TRBV2; weak D call: TRBD2 (5 bases). The germline V gene has CDR1 SNHLY and CDR2 FYNNEI. Between the trimmed V and J ends, which lost 5 bases and 0 bases, there was a span of 7 bases. The CDR3 extends over 13 amino acids. The CDR3 DNA sequence: TGTGCCAGCAGTTCCGGGAACCAAGAGACCCAGTACTTC. It encodes CASSSGNQETQYF.

This clonotype was picked up many times. The chain recombines TRBV2 with TRBJ2-3, with D possibly being TRBD1 (5 bases). Trimming shortened V by 4 bases and J by 6 bases, and 20 bases separated the two germline ends. This CDR3 region has 16 residues. Germline CDR1 and CDR2: SNHLY and FYNNEI. The CDR3, as DNA: TGTGCCAGCAGTGGGTTCGGGCAGGGAAGATCGGATACGCAGTATTTT. As protein: CASSGFGQGRSDTQYF.

This clonotype has at least ten counts. V gene TRBV15 combines with J gene TRBJ1-1; D is uncertain. This CDR3 region has 17 residues. The ends were cut back, 1 base at V and 5 bases at J, with 20 bases in the middle. Germline V gene data show CDR1 as LNHNV and CDR2 as YYDKDF (reference sequence). The CDR3 sequence is CATSRVILGGRRTEAFF. DNA for the CDR3: TGTGCCACCAGCAGAGTCATACTGGGAGGGAGGAGGACTGAAGCTTTCTTT.

This clonotype has at least ten counts. This chain joins TRBV5-1 and TRBJ1-2; D uncertain. The CDR3 spans 12 residues. Trimming removed 1 base from V and 6 bases from J, with 7 bases in between. Germline values: CDR1 SGHRS, CDR2 YFSETQ. CDR3 in DNA: TGCGCCAGCAGCTTGTTTGACGATGGCTACACCTTC. Translated: CASSLFDDGYTF. Variable domain in full (rest from reference TRBV5-1 and TRBJ1-2): KAGVTQTPRYLIKTRGQQVTLSCSPISGHRSVSWYQQTPGQGLQFLFEYFSETQRNKGNFPGRFSGRQFSNSRSEMNVSTLELGDSALYLCASSLFDDGYTFGSGTRLTVV.

This clonotype has ten or more counts. This chain connects TRBV28 to TRBJ2-1; weak D call: TRBD2 (5 bases). Germline V gene sequence: CDR1 MDHEN, CDR2 SYDVKM. Trimming removed 3 bases from V and 3 bases from J, with 15 bases in between. This CDR3 has 16 residues. The CDR3 loop reads CASSFPGFTFYNEQFF. CDR3 coding DNA: TGTGCCAGCAGTTTTCCGGGGTTTACTTTCTACAATGAGCAGTTCTTC.

This clonotype was observed at least ten times. V usage is TRBV5-1 and J usage is TRBJ2-7; possible D gene TRBD2, 6 bases. Trimming shortened V by 1 base and J by 3 bases, and 14 bases separated the two germline ends. Germline V gene data show CDR1 as SGHRS and CDR2 as YFSETQ. This CDR3 is 15 amino acids long. This CDR3 reads CASSLLAVSHYEQYF. The CDR3 DNA is TGCGCCAGCAGCTTGTTAGCGGTCTCCCACTACGAGCAGTACTTC.

This clonotype was observed a single time. The rearrangement joins TRBV5-1 to TRBJ2-7, with TRBD2 as a possible D gene (7 bases). The V gene's germline CDR1 is SGHRS and CDR2 YFSETQ. The CDR3 has 13 amino acids. V lost 4 bases and J lost 6, with 14 bases in between. This chain's CDR3 is CASSPTGGPEQYF. CDR3 DNA sequence: TGCGCCAGCAGCCCGACGGGGGGCCCCGAGCAGTACTTC.

This clonotype was found many times. The gene calls are TRBV7-9 and TRBJ1-2; D is ambiguous. This CDR3 has 13 residues. The V gene lost 5 bases and the J gene lost 8 bases, with 15 bases spanning the gap. CDR1 and CDR2 (germline): SEHNR, FQNEAQ (reference sequence). CDR3 residues: CASSRAQAEGYTF. The CDR3 coding sequence is TGTGCCAGCAGCCGGGCCCAGGCGGAGGGCTACACCTTC.

The table lists this clonotype with many counts. This chain uses TRBV18 with TRBJ2-3; no definite D call. The length of the CDR3 is 14 residues. CDR1 and CDR2 (germline): KGHSH, LQKENI. V was cut by 3 bases and J by 8 bases, with 15 bases left in between. The CDR3 reads CASSPSETQATQYF. CDR3 DNA: TGTGCCAGCTCACCGTCCGAAACGCAGGCTACGCAGTATTTT.

This clonotype was observed at least ten times. V gene TRBV6-5 combines with J gene TRBJ1-5; 7 bases align to TRBD1. Germline V lookup: CDR1 MNHEY, CDR2 SVGAGI. This CDR3 comprises 16 residues. Losses at the gene ends were 6 bases for V and 5 bases for J; bases not matched to a gene: 13. The CDR3 loop is CASRGLRDRVDQPQHF. The CDR3 nucleotides are TGTGCCAGCAGGGGATTAAGAGACAGGGTAGATCAGCCCCAGCATTTT.

This clonotype has a count of ten or more. V usage is TRBV5-1 and J usage is TRBJ2-3, with 10 positions matching TRBD1. The ends lost 4 bases at V and 4 bases at J; junction bases unmatched: 3. The CDR3 consists of 14 residues. Germline lookup yields CDR1 SGHRS and CDR2 YFSETQ. The CDR3 DNA is TGCGCCAGCAGCAAAGGACAGGGGGCAGATACGCAGTATTTT. This codes for CASSKGQGADTQYF.

This clonotype has ten or more counts. The chain combines TRBV14 with TRBJ2-7; no clear D gene. V was pared by 4 bases and J by 6 bases, with 7 bases between. CDR3 length equals 11 residues. The germline CDR1 and CDR2 sequences are SGHDN and FVKESK. The CDR3, as DNA: TGTGCCAGCAGCCGGAAGGGCGAGCAGTACTTC. Its protein is CASSRKGEQYF. The variable domain in full, completed from reference TRBV14 and TRBJ2-7, reads EAGVTQFPSHSVIEKGQTVTLRCDPISGHDNLYWYRRVMGKEIKFLLHFVKESKQDESGMPNNRFLAERTGGTYSTLKVQPAELEDSGVYFCASSRKGEQYFGPGTRLTVT.

This clonotype is medium-sized by share. The J gene is TRBJ2-1, the V gene TRBV3-1; 9 bases line up with TRBD2. The CDR3 has 16 amino acids. The J segment lost 8 bases and the V segment lost 0 bases, leaving 8 bases of the junction unmatched. Looked up from germline, CDR1 is LGHDT and CDR2 is YNNKEL (reference sequence). The CDR3 nucleotides read TGTGCCAGCAGCCAAGAGGCGGGAGGGCTTGTCCATGAGCAGTTCTTC. Amino acids: CASSQEAGGLVHEQFF.

This clonotype has ten or more counts. The chain combines TRBV6-6 with TRBJ2-5; D not resolved. This CDR3 region has 14 residues. Trimming removed 2 bases at V and 1 base at J, with 8 bases between. Germline-derived CDR1 and CDR2 are MNHNY and SVGAGI (reference sequence). For the CDR3, the DNA is TGTGCCAGCAGTTACGCTAGAAGCCAAGAGACCCAGTACTTC. Amino acids: CASSYARSQETQYF.

This clonotype was counted ten times or more. The chain employs TRBV19 and TRBJ2-1, with 9 bases lining up with TRBD2. The CDR3 is made up of 15 amino acids. V shed 7 bases and J 7 bases; nucleotides not matched to a gene: 11. Germline values: CDR1 LNHDA, CDR2 SQIVND (reference sequence). The CDR3 region has the DNA TGTGCCAGTATCGAGGCGGGAGGGCCGAAGAATGAGCAGTTCTTC. This translates into CASIEAGGPKNEQFF.

Many counts were recorded for this clonotype. The V call is TRBV20-1, the J call TRBJ1-5; D uncertain. This CDR3 has 14 amino acids. Trimming took 5 bases from V and 7 from J, leaving 18 bases between them. In germline, CDR1 is DFQATT, CDR2 SNEGSKA (reference sequence). CDR3 sequence reads: CSAFRASSGQPQHF. The CDR3 DNA reads as TGCAGTGCTTTCCGGGCCTCAAGCGGCCAGCCCCAGCATTTT.

This clonotype occurred many times. The chain has TRBV5-6 and TRBJ1-1, with D possibly being TRBD1 (5 bases). The CDR3 consists of 14 residues. CDR1 and CDR2 from the germline V gene are SGHDT and YYEEEE. The V gene lost 3 bases and the J gene lost 4 bases, with 13 bases spanning the gap. CDR3 DNA sequence: TGTGCCAGCAGCTCCCTCGCGGGGGGCACTGAAGCTTTCTTT. Amino acids: CASSSLAGGTEAFF. The whole variable domain, filled in from reference TRBV5-6 and TRBJ1-1, reads DAGVTQSPTHLIKTRGQQVTLRCSPKSGHDTVSWYQQALGQGPQFIFQYYEEEERQRGNFPDRFSGHQFPNYSSELNVNALLLGDSALYLCASSSLAGGTEAFFGQGTRLTVV.

There are many counts of this clonotype. The chain couples TRBV5-1 to TRBJ2-7, with D tentatively TRBD2 (6 bases). Germline lookup yields CDR1 SGHRS and CDR2 YFSETQ. This CDR3 has 14 amino acids. Trimming stripped 2 bases from V and 2 bases from J, with 11 bases between. The CDR3 bases are TGCGCCAGCAGCTTCGGAGGGCCCCCCTACGAGCAGTACTTC. It specifies CASSFGGPPYEQYF.

This clonotype was recorded many times. The chain has TRBV7-6 and TRBJ1-1, with unresolved D. Germline CDR1 SGHVS, CDR2 FNYEAQ. The CDR3 runs 17 residues. Trimming pared 4 bases from V and 3 bases from J, leaving 21 bases between. CDR3 DNA sequence: TGTGCCAGCAGCTCGAGAGTTTTGACCGGGTGGGACACTGAAGCTTTCTTT. This codes for CASSSRVLTGWDTEAFF.

This clonotype appeared many times. This sequence joins TRBV3-1 and TRBJ1-1, with D unresolved. CDR1 LGHDT and CDR2 YNNKEL come from the germline V gene (reference sequence). V shed 4 bases and J shed 2 bases, with 14 bases lying between them. There are 15 residues in the CDR3. The CDR3 here is CASSPSAGHNTEAFF. DNA of the CDR3: TGTGCCAGCAGCCCATCGGCCGGCCACAACACTGAAGCTTTCTTT.

This clonotype was recorded many times. The chain recombines TRBV5-6 with TRBJ1-2, with D possibly matching TRBD1 (6 bases). Trimming stripped 8 bases from V and 8 bases from J, with 19 bases between. The CDR3 sequence is 13 residues long. Germline CDR1 is SGHDT and CDR2 is YYEEEE. CDR3 in amino acids: CARPNRERQGYTF. The CDR3 nucleotides are TGTGCCAGACCAAACAGGGAACGACAAGGCTACACCTTC. The full variable domain, rest sourced from reference TRBV5-6 and TRBJ1-2, is DAGVTQSPTHLIKTRGQQVTLRCSPKSGHDTVSWYQQALGQGPQFIFQYYEEEERQRGNFPDRFSGHQFPNYSSELNVNALLLGDSALYLCARPNRERQGYTFGSGTRLTVV.

This clonotype was detected many times. This sequence joins TRBV20-1 and TRBJ2-1, with D hard to call. Germline V gives CDR1 DFQATT, CDR2 SNEGSKA (reference sequence). Trimming took 3 bases from V and 3 from J, leaving 0 bases between them. The length of the CDR3 is 10 residues. CDR3 nucleotides: TGCAGTGCTAGCTACAATGAGCAGTTCTTC. Translation: CSASYNEQFF.

This clonotype was observed many times. The rearrangement uses TRBV20-1 and TRBJ2-7; TRBD2 matches 11 bases. The germline gives CDR1 DFQATT, CDR2 SNEGSKA (reference sequence). V shed 6 bases, J shed 0 bases, and the junction held 7 bases outside the gene matches. The CDR3 length is 15 residues. The chain's CDR3 is CSAVAGGIPSYEQYF. The CDR3 bases are TGCAGTGCCGTAGCGGGAGGGATACCCTCCTACGAGCAGTACTTC.

On this clonotype: A single base separates this from a much larger clone, so it may be a read error. This chain connects TRBV6-6 to TRBJ2-2; D is ambiguous. CDR1 is MNHNY, CDR2 SVGAGI, per germline (reference sequence). CDR3 length: 13 residues. CDR3 protein: CVSSHIQTGELFF. The DNA of the CDR3 is TGTGTCAGCAGCCACATCCAGACCGGGGAGCTGTTTTTT.

This clonotype was observed many times. This chain joins TRBV20-1 and TRBJ2-1; a possible D gene is TRBD2 (6 bases). CDR3 size: 15 residues. Germline loops: CDR1 DFQATT, CDR2 SNEGSKA (reference sequence). Between the trimmed V and J ends, which lost 2 bases and 4 bases, there was a span of 15 bases. The CDR3 reads CSARSVGGLYNEQFF. CDR3 nucleotides: TGCAGTGCTAGATCTGTGGGAGGACTGTACAATGAGCAGTTCTTC.

This clonotype occurred many times. The V call is TRBV5-5, the J call TRBJ1-5; D uncertain. Germline V gene lookup returns CDR1 SGHKS and CDR2 YYEKEE (reference sequence). The CDR3 spans 15 residues. The ends were cut back, 0 bases at V and 6 bases at J, with 13 bases in the middle. This CDR3 is CASSLDPERAQPQHF. The DNA of the CDR3 is TGTGCCAGCAGCTTGGATCCGGAACGGGCTCAGCCCCAGCATTTT.

This clonotype came up many times. J is TRBJ1-2 and V is TRBV28; D is uncertain. This CDR3 has 12 amino acids. CDR1 and CDR2 from the germline V gene are MDHEN and SYDVKM. V dropped 6 bases and J dropped 3 bases, with 8 bases sitting between them. The DNA of the CDR3 is TGTGCCAGCAGGGCATCCTACTATGGCTACACCTTC. Residues: CASRASYYGYTF.

This clonotype came up many times. The rearrangement joins TRBV5-1 to TRBJ1-2, with D unclear. Per the germline V gene, CDR1 is SGHRS and CDR2 is YFSETQ. This CDR3 has 15 amino acids. Trimming shortened V by 2 bases and J by 8 bases, and 19 bases separated the two germline ends. For the CDR3, the DNA is TGCGCCAGCAGCTTCGCCCCCGGGCCCGCGGACGGCTACACCTTC. As protein: CASSFAPGPADGYTF.

This clonotype was observed at least ten times. J is TRBJ1-2 and V is TRBV7-2, with 7 bases aligning to TRBD1. This CDR3 is 18 amino acids long. V lost 4 bases to trimming and J lost 3 bases; unmatched junction nucleotides: 17. CDR1 is SGHTA, CDR2 FQGNSA, per germline. The CDR3 nucleotides are TGTGCCAGCAGCTCCGTCCCCTCGGGAGGACAGGTGGACTATGGCTACACCTTC. The encoded protein is CASSSVPSGGQVDYGYTF.

This clonotype is labeled as hyperexpanded. V usage is TRBV4-1 and J usage is TRBJ2-5; D could derive from TRBD1 or TRBD2 (5 bases each). With 0 bases removed from V and 5 bases from J, the gap between germline ends came to 19 bases. Germline CDR1 MGHRA, CDR2 YSYEKL. The CDR3 loop spans 17 amino acids. As DNA, the CDR3 is TGCGCCAGCAGCCAAGATCCCGCGGCCCCCGGGGCCGAGACCCAGTACTTC. As protein: CASSQDPAAPGAETQYF.

The table lists this clonotype with many counts. The chain uses TRBV12-3 or TRBV12-4 and TRBJ1-2, with D hard to call. The CDR3 has 14 amino acids. Deletions cut 2 bases from V and 4 bases from J, with 11 bases between. CDR3: CASSLYQASYGYTF. Here the CDR3 DNA reads TGTGCCAGCAGTTTATACCAGGCCTCCTATGGCTACACCTTC.